The 2 T cell receptor beta chains below come from one sample, sequenced in a study of T cells in Graves' hyperthyroidism and ophthalmopathy (dated by TCRdb to the late 2010s). Libraries were built with multiplex PCR. TCRdb shows the sequencer as Illumina HiSeq 2000. The TCR beta CDR3 regions were amplified from the RNA transcripts. The first round of RT-PCR for the TCR CDR3 was performed with the HTBI primer set and the Qiagen OneStep RT-PCR kit. Clones were called with MiXCR by TCRdb after fastp trimmed the public reads at Q25, and only in-frame beta chains were retained. Rows merge per CDR3 protein into single entries with the most common DNA and genes. This sample is represented by about 700,000 distinct CDR3 sequences; 11% to 15% of them were singletons. The ten largest clones add up to about 10% of the sample. The specimen sequenced was blood. Source of these receptors: a woman in her late teens or twenties with Graves' hyperthyroidism.

V gene TRBV19 combines with J gene TRBJ1-1; the D gene is possibly TRBD1 (5 bases). CDR1 LNHDA and CDR2 SQIVND come from the germline V gene (reference sequence). V shed 9 bases and J shed 6 bases, with 23 bases lying between them. There are 15 residues in the CDR3. The CDR3 DNA reads as TGTGCCAGCATTGGACACGGGGTAGGGCGGCCTGAAGCTTTCTTT. Translated: CASIGHGVGRPEAFF. Based on the CDR3 plus reference TRBV19 and TRBJ1-1, the full variable domain is DGGITQSPKYLFRKEGQNVTLSCEQNLNHDAMYWYRQDPGQGLRLIYYSQIVNDFQKGDIAEGYSVSREKKESFPLTVTSAQKNPTAFYLCASIGHGVGRPEAFFGQGTRLTVV.

This clonotype was detected ten times or more. V usage is TRBV3-1 and J usage is TRBJ2-1, with TRBD1 matching 8 bases. The V segment lost 5 bases and the J segment 8 bases; nucleotides outside the gene matches: 11. The CDR3 sequence is 15 residues long. Germline CDR1 reads LGHDT; CDR2 reads YNNKEL (reference sequence). This CDR3 is CASSAPGTGLHEQFF. The CDR3 DNA reads TGTGCCAGCAGCGCCCCCGGGACAGGTCTCCATGAGCAGTTCTTC.